The present T cell receptor (beta chain) was sequenced within a study of T cells after yellow fever vaccination. TCRdb independently ran MiXCR on the 5' RACE reads; one entry per CDR3 protein. The sample contains roughly 110,000 distinct CDR3 sequences, approximately 8.4% of which appear only once. The CDR3 has 13 amino acids. V shed 0 bases and J shed 13 bases, with 12 bases lying between them. CDR1 is LGHNA, CDR2 YNFKEQ, per germline. This clonotype has a count of ten or more. Sample: CD8+ T cells sorted from PBMCs, taken 45 days after the yellow fever booster vaccination. V usage is TRBV4-2 and J usage is TRBJ2-2; D is undetermined. The sequence derives from a young man who received the YFV17D yellow fever vaccine. In nucleotides, the CDR3 is TGTGCCAGCAGCCAAGATCACAGCGATGGGCTGTTTTTT. Translation gives CASSQDHSDGLFF.